This T cell receptor (beta chain) appears in the sequencing data of a study of shared clonotypes between healthy human individuals. Across the whole study: The people who gave samples were a couple of women and a few men aged 18 to 49.

The length of the CDR3 is 15 residues. V was cut by 4 bases and J by 3 bases, with 16 bases left in between. The germline V gene encodes CDR1 MGHRA and CDR2 YSYEKL. In regard to this clone: Its target is not known.

Only in-frame clones appear in the TCRdb table, and some are missing; sequencing was by immunoSEQ multiplex PCR. The sample lists about 380,000 clones, about 96% occurring once. Notes on the study in general: The study drew on few donors, limiting represented genetic and exposure-history diversity. Naive subsets tended to show greater estimated richness than memory subsets. A reduction in generation probabilities was seen for non-shared clonotypes relative to those shared by all four donors.

V is TRBV4-1 and J is TRBJ2-7, with D perhaps TRBD2 (5 bases). The sequenced material came from memory CD8+ T cells sorted from blood. Subset defined: CD45RO+ cells pooled with CCR7-negative TemRA cells. The source of this sequence is a man aged 25-40 years in good health. The CDR3 region has the DNA TGCGCCAGCAGCCTAAGTAGCGCGATATACTACGAGCAGTACTTC. This sequence encodes CASSLSSAIYYEQYF.